A single sample is the source of the 29 T cell receptor beta chains below, sequenced in a study of blood T cell repertoires in COVID-19. The method was immunoSEQ multiplex PCR; TCRdb's version includes in-frame clones alone and lacks a portion of them. The sample shows some 250,000 clones, 88% of them seen only once. Sequenced input: peripheral blood. These receptors were collected from a woman aged 25-40 years with acute or convalescent COVID-19.

This chain connects TRBV19 to TRBJ1-3, with D perhaps TRBD1 (6 bases). V gave up 9 bases and J gave up 1 base, with 13 bases separating them. The CDR3 totals 14 residues. The germline V gene has CDR1 LNHDA and CDR2 SQIVND (reference sequence). In nucleotides, the CDR3 is TGTGCCAGCCGAAGGACAGTATCTGGAAACACCATATATTTT. This translates into CASRRTVSGNTIYF.

The rearrangement links TRBV11-2 to TRBJ2-4, with 7 bases that match TRBD2. Germline V gene sequence: CDR1 SGHAT, CDR2 FQNNGV. V lost 5 bases to trimming and J lost 6 bases; unmatched junction nucleotides: 4. The CDR3 has 13 amino acids. As DNA, the CDR3 is TGTGCCAGCAGCCGGGACTATGTAAACATTCAGTACTTC. This translates into CASSRDYVNIQYF.

This clone was seen only once. The chain uses TRBV18 and TRBJ1-5, with D perhaps matching TRBD1 (5 bases). The CDR3 loop spans 15 amino acids. V lost 6 bases, J lost 5 bases, and 17 bases lay in between. Germline loops: CDR1 KGHSH, CDR2 LQKENI. CDR3 sequence reads: CASSVLEGPDQPQHF. The CDR3 DNA follows: TGTGCCAGCTCCGTCTTGGAGGGACCAGATCAGCCCCAGCATTTT.

The CDR3 bases are TGTGCCACCAGTGATCACAGGCGGGCAGGGGGCGCGACTAATTACGAAAAACTGTTTTTT. Protein sequence: CATSDHRRAGGATNYEKLFF. V and J are TRBV24-1 and TRBJ1-4, with 8 bases lining up with TRBD1. The ends lost 3 bases at V and 8 bases at J; junction bases unmatched: 22. Germline V gene sequence: CDR1 KGHDR, CDR2 SFDVKD. The CDR3 extends over 20 amino acids.

The CDR3 nucleotides are TGTGCCAGCAGCTACGCCCGGGACAGGGAGCAAGAGACCCAGTACTTC. This codes for CASSYARDREQETQYF. V and J are TRBV7-8 and TRBJ2-5; 9 nucleotides line up with TRBD1. CDR3 length: 16 residues. V lost 4 bases to trimming and J lost 2 bases; unmatched junction nucleotides: 8. Germline V lookup: CDR1 SGHVS, CDR2 FQNEAQ.

This chain connects TRBV9 to TRBJ1-3; D gene uncertain. CDR3 length: 17 amino acids. V shed 2 bases and J shed 0 bases, with 15 bases lying between them. Germline CDR1 is SGDLS and CDR2 is YYNGEE. For the CDR3, the DNA is TGTGCCAGCAGCGTCACCGGAGGCCCATTCTCTGGAAACACCATATATTTT. This translates into CASSVTGGPFSGNTIYF.

V gene TRBV9 combines with J gene TRBJ2-1; D call uncertain. Germline CDR1 reads SGDLS; CDR2 reads YYNGEE. The CDR3 has 15 amino acids. Trimming left V 0 bases short and J 0 bases short, with 7 bases between. CDR3 DNA sequence: TGTGCCAGCAGCGTAGAGCCCCTCTCCTACAATGAGCAGTTCTTC. It translates to CASSVEPLSYNEQFF.

The J gene is TRBJ2-1, the V gene TRBV30; 8 positions match TRBD2. V was pared by 0 bases and J by 8 bases, with 6 bases of the junction left unmatched. Germline lookup yields CDR1 GTSNPN and CDR2 SVGIG (reference sequence). The length of the CDR3 is 14 residues. CDR3 residues: CAWSVTREGDEQFF. CDR3 nucleotides: TGTGCCTGGAGTGTAACCCGGGAGGGCGATGAGCAGTTCTTC.

The CDR3 DNA sequence: TGTGCCAGCAGCGGACAGGGGGCGGCCAAAAACATTCAGTACTTC. Translation gives CASSGQGAAKNIQYF. The chain combines TRBV13 with TRBJ2-4, with 11 bases lining up with TRBD1. Losses at the gene ends were 5 bases for V and 1 base for J; bases not matched to a gene: 1. This CDR3 is 15 amino acids long. Germline loops: CDR1 PRHDT, CDR2 FYEKMQ (reference sequence).

The chain employs TRBV7-8 and TRBJ2-3, with D possibly being TRBD1 (5 bases). The CDR3 length is 15 residues. Germline CDR1 reads SGHVS; CDR2 reads FQNEAQ. The V end was cut by 1 base, the J end by 0 bases, with 8 bases between. The CDR3 nucleotides are TGTGCCAGCAGCTTAGACCCAGGGAGCACAGATACGCAGTATTTT. Protein sequence: CASSLDPGSTDTQYF.

The rearrangement uses TRBV23-1 and TRBJ2-3, with D tentatively TRBD1 (6 bases). TRBV23-1 is designated an ORF whose function remains uncertain. The CDR3 consists of 17 residues. Trimming left V 2 bases short and J 6 bases short, with 21 bases between. For the CDR3, the DNA is TGCGCCAGCAGTCAACCACAGGGCTCCCCGTTAGATGATACGCAGTATTTT. Residues: CASSQPQGSPLDDTQYF.

The V call is TRBV4-3, the J call TRBJ2-7; D may be TRBD1 (6 bases). The CDR3 length is 15 residues. Germline loops: CDR1 LGHNA, CDR2 YSLEER. With 2 bases removed from V and 0 bases from J, the gap between germline ends came to 11 bases. The CDR3, as DNA: TGCGCCAGCAGCCAAACCCCGGACAGCTCCTACGAGCAGTACTTC. This gives the protein CASSQTPDSSYEQYF.

J is TRBJ2-4 and V is TRBV12-3 or TRBV12-4, with D hard to call. The CDR3 extends over 13 amino acids. Trimming stripped 3 bases from V and 7 bases from J, with 10 bases between. The CDR3 reads CASSLLDWNIQYF. DNA of the CDR3: TGTGCCAGCAGTTTGCTAGATTGGAACATTCAGTACTTC.

DNA of the CDR3: TGTGCCAGTAGTATGGGCCGGACTAGCGTACGAGAGACCCAGTACTTC. It codes for CASSMGRTSVRETQYF. J is TRBJ2-5 and V is TRBV19, with 9 bases identical to TRBD2. There are 16 residues in the CDR3. V shed 3 bases, J shed 4 bases, and the junction held 9 bases outside the gene matches. Germline loops: CDR1 LNHDA, CDR2 SQIVND (reference sequence).

The V gene is TRBV23-1, the J gene TRBJ2-7, with D possibly being TRBD2 (5 bases). TRBV23-1 is sorted into the ORF group, with uncertain function. V was shortened by 2 bases and J by 5 bases, with 16 bases between the two germline ends. The CDR3 loop spans 15 amino acids. This chain's CDR3 is CASSQPDGGLDEQYF. The CDR3 nucleotides are TGCGCCAGCAGTCAACCTGATGGCGGGCTCGACGAGCAGTACTTC.

The V call is TRBV29-1, the J call TRBJ1-2, with D unclear. The V gene lost 8 bases and the J gene lost 8 bases, with 9 bases spanning the gap. Germline V gene data show CDR1 as SQVTM and CDR2 as ANQGSEA. The CDR3 runs to 9 residues. This CDR3 reads CSISYGYTF. The CDR3 nucleotides are TGCAGCATTAGTTACGGCTACACCTTC.

In this sample, this clone turned up a few times. The rearrangement links TRBV19 to TRBJ2-1; 7 bases align to TRBD1. The CDR3 extends over 15 amino acids. Germline CDR1 is LNHDA and CDR2 is SQIVND (reference sequence). V lost 4 bases and J lost 3; bases outside the gene matches: 6. CDR3 protein: CASSTQGEFYNEQFF. The CDR3 bases are TGTGCCAGTAGTACGCAGGGGGAATTCTACAATGAGCAGTTCTTC.

The gene calls are TRBV19 and TRBJ1-6; TRBD1 matches 8 bases. Unmatched junction bases numbered 12, after V lost 4 bases and J lost 10 bases. CDR3 length equals 16 residues. Germline loops: CDR1 LNHDA, CDR2 SQIVND (reference sequence). In DNA form, the CDR3 reads TGTGCCAGTAGTAGGGAGAGGACAGGGTCAAGCTCACCCCTCCACTTT. Translating it yields CASSRERTGSSSPLHF.

The chain is built from TRBV29-1 and TRBJ1-2; TRBD1 matches at 7 bases. Germline V CDR1 and CDR2: SQVTM, ANQGSEA. J was trimmed by 6 bases and V by 7 bases; bases with no gene match: 11. CDR3 size: 13 residues. The CDR3 region is CSGDSLAIDGYTF. CDR3 coding DNA: TGCAGCGGGGACAGTCTGGCTATTGATGGCTACACCTTC.

This chain uses TRBV2 with TRBJ1-2; no firm D call. This CDR3 is 14 amino acids long. V dropped 7 bases and J dropped 8 bases, with 20 bases sitting between them. In germline, CDR1 is SNHLY, CDR2 FYNNEI. In DNA form, the CDR3 reads TGTGCCAGCAACGGGGTCAGGCAACCTTTGGGCTACACCTTC. Protein product: CASNGVRQPLGYTF.

V gene TRBV9 combines with J gene TRBJ2-7; 8 bases map to TRBD1. J gave up 1 base and V 0 bases, and 6 bases lay outside the gene matches. CDR3 length equals 16 residues. Germline loops: CDR1 SGDLS, CDR2 YYNGEE. The CDR3 region has the DNA TGTGCCAGCAGCGTAGCTACAGGGGGTCCGTCCTACGAGCAGTACTTC. It codes for CASSVATGGPSYEQYF.

The genes are TRBV12-3 or TRBV12-4 and TRBJ2-1, with 9 bases matching TRBD1. The CDR3 length is 13 residues. The J segment lost 8 bases and the V segment lost 5 bases, leaving 4 bases of the junction unmatched. The CDR3 region has the DNA TGTGCCAGCAGTACTACAGGGGGCGATGAGCAGTTCTTC. This encodes CASSTTGGDEQFF.

The V and J genes are TRBV13 and TRBJ1-6; 9 bases line up with TRBD1. The CDR3 has 17 residues. Germline CDR1 reads PRHDT; CDR2 reads FYEKMQ (reference sequence). Losses at the gene ends were 5 bases for V and 6 bases for J; bases not matched to a gene: 11. This CDR3 is CASSPRGGQGSNSPLHF. CDR3 sequence (DNA): TGTGCCAGCAGCCCCAGAGGGGGACAGGGCAGTAATTCACCCCTCCACTTT.

Here the CDR3 DNA reads TGCGCCAGCAGCCAACCCGACAGCTCCCTGGAAAAACTGTTTTTT. Translation: CASSQPDSSLEKLFF. The J gene is TRBJ1-4, the V gene TRBV4-1, with a possible D match to TRBD1 (5 bases). V lost 2 bases and J 8 bases, leaving 15 bases between the germline ends. This CDR3 is 15 amino acids long. Germline V CDR1 and CDR2: MGHRA, YSYEKL.

This rearrangement joins TRBV5-8 to TRBJ2-2, with 10 nucleotides matching TRBD2. The germline CDR1 and CDR2 sequences are SGHTS and YDEGEE. J was trimmed by 1 base and V by 0 bases; bases with no gene match: 6. The CDR3 length is 18 residues. CDR3 protein: CASSLVWRTSGNTGELFF. CDR3 nucleotides: TGTGCCAGCAGCTTGGTGTGGCGGACTAGCGGGAACACCGGGGAGCTGTTTTTT.

The chain employs TRBV7-2 and TRBJ1-5, with D maybe TRBD1 (6 bases). The V and J ends lost 7 bases and 6 bases respectively, with 19 bases between them. Germline V gene lookup returns CDR1 SGHTA and CDR2 FQGNSA. The CDR3 totals 15 residues. CDR3 sequence: CASTGGALATQPQHF. Here the CDR3 DNA reads TGTGCCAGCACCGGGGGGGCGCTTGCAACTCAGCCCCAGCATTTT.

This rearrangement joins TRBV7-2 to TRBJ2-7; 8 positions agree with TRBD1. This CDR3 is built from 14 residues. Germline CDR1 and CDR2: SGHTA and FQGNSA. Germline trimming cut 3 bases from V and 2 bases from J; bases unmatched to any gene: 3. The CDR3 spells CASSFDRGTYEQYF. The DNA of the CDR3 is TGTGCCAGCAGCTTTGACAGGGGTACCTACGAGCAGTACTTC.

The V call is TRBV5-5, the J call TRBJ1-6; no reliable D call. The V end was cut by 3 bases, the J end by 8 bases, with 12 bases between. This CDR3 contains 14 residues. Per germline, CDR1 SGHKS and CDR2 YYEKEE (reference sequence). CDR3 nucleotides: TGTGCCAGCAGCTACGTTACTAAAGATTCACCCCTCCACTTT. Amino acids: CASSYVTKDSPLHF.

This chain joins TRBV11-3 and TRBJ2-1, with D perhaps TRBD2 (7 bases). The CDR3 runs 16 residues. V shed 3 bases and J shed 10 bases, with 22 bases lying between them. Germline V CDR1 and CDR2: SGHNT, YENEEA. The CDR3 loop reads CASSLGGQARYREQFF. In nucleotides, the CDR3 is TGTGCCAGCAGCTTGGGGGGGCAGGCCAGGTACCGGGAGCAGTTCTTC.